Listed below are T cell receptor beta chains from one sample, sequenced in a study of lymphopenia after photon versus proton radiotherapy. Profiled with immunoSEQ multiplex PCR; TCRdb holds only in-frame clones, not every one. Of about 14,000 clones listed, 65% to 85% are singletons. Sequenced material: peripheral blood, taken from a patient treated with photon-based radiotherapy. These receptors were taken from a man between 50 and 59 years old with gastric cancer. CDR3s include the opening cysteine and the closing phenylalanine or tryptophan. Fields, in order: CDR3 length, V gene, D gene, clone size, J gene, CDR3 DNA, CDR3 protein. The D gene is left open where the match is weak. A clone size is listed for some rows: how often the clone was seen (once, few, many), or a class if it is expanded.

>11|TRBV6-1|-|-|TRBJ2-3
TGTGCCAGCAGTGAGTCAGATACGCAGTATTTT
CASSESDTQYF
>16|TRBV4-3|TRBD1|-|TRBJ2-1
TGCGCCAGCAGCCAAGATCGAGGGACAGGGCGCAATGAGCAGTTCTTC
CASSQDRGTGRNEQFF
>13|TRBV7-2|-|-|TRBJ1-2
TGTGCCAGCAGCTTTAGCCCTAACTATGGCTACACCTTC
CASSFSPNYGYTF
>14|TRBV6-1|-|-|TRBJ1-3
TGTGCCAGCAGTGCCGGGGTCACCGGAAACACCATATATTTT
CASSAGVTGNTIYF
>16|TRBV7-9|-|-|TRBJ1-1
TGTGCCAGCAGCCTAACAGCCGGTACATCGGGCACTGAAGCTTTCTTT
CASSLTAGTSGTEAFF
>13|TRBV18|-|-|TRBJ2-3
TGTGCCAGCTCACCGCCCAGCACAGATACGCAGTATTTT
CASSPPSTDTQYF
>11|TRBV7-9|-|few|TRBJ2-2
TGTGCCCCCAGGGACACCGGGGAGCTGTTTTTT
CAPRDTGELFF
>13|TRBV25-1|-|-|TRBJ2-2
TGTGCCAGTACTCGCGGCTGGGCCGGGGAGCTGTTTTTT
CASTRGWAGELFF
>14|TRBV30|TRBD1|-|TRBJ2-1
TGTGCCTGGAGTACCTCCGGGACAGGGGATGAGCAGTTCTTC
CAWSTSGTGDEQFF
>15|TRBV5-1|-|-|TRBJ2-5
TGCGCCAGCAGCTTGGGGTTCAGGGGCCAAGAGACCCAGTACTTC
CASSLGFRGQETQYF
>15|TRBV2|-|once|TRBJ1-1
TGTGCCAGCAGGAAAACAGGGTCAGGGAACACTGAAGCTTTCTTT
CASRKTGSGNTEAFF
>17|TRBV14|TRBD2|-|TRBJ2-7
TGTGCCAGCAGCCAAGAACTTCTAGCGGGGGGGCCCTACGAGCAGTACTTC
CASSQELLAGGPYEQYF
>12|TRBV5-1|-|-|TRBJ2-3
TGCGCCAGCCGGTATGCCACAGATACGCAGTATTTT
CASRYATDTQYF
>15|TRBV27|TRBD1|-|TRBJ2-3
TGTGCCAGCAGTTCGTACCGACAGGGGTTAGATACGCAGTATTTT
CASSSYRQGLDTQYF
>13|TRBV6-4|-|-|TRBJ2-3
TGTGCCAGCAGCCCAGGGGCGGAAGATACGCAGTATTTT
CASSPGAEDTQYF
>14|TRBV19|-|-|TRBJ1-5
TGTGCCAGTAGCGACAGGACGTTTAGGGTGTCCCAGCATTTT
CASSDRTFRVSQHF
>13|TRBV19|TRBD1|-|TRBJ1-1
TGTGCCAGTGCCGGGACAGGGGGTGTTGAAGCTTTCTTT
CASAGTGGVEAFF